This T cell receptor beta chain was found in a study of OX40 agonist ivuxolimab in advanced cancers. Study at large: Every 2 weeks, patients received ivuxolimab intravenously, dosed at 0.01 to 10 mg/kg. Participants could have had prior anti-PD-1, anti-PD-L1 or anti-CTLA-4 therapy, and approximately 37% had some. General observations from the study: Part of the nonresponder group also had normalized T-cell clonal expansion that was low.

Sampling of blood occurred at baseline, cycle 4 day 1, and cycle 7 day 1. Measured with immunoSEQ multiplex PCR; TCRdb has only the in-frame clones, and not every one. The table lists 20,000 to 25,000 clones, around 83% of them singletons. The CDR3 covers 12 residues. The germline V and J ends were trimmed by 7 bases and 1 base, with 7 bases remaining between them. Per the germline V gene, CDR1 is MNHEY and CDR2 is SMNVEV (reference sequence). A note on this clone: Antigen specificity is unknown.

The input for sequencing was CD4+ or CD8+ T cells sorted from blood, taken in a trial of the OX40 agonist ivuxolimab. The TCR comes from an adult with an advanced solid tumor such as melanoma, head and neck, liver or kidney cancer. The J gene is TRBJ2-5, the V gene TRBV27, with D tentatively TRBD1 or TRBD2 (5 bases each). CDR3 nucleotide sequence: TGTGCCAGCATGGGACGCCAAGAGACCCAGTACTTC. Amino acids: CASMGRQETQYF.